This is a list of T cell receptor beta chains from one sample in a study of Graves' ophthalmopathy and Graves' hyperthyroidism. TCRdb independently ran MiXCR on the multiplex PCR reads; one entry per CDR3 protein. The sample holds 300,000 to 350,000 distinct CDR3 sequences; 15% to 20% are singletons and the top ten take roughly an eighth. The material sequenced was peripheral blood. The origin of the receptors is an adult man with Graves' ophthalmopathy. CDR3s include the opening cysteine and the closing phenylalanine or tryptophan. A D gene is named only where the DNA matches it firmly. A clone size is listed for some rows: how often the clone was seen (once, few, many), or a class if it is expanded.

TRBV5-1	many	TRBJ1-1	.	CASSLMTGGNTEAFF	TGCGCCAGCAGCTTGATGACAGGAGGAAACACTGAAGCTTTCTTT
TRBV27	.	TRBJ1-2	.	CASSLLPGSNYGYTF	TGTGCCAGCAGTTTACTCCCGGGATCTAACTATGGCTACACCTTC
TRBV30	many	TRBJ2-7	TRBD2	CAWSLAGSLEQYF	TGTGCCTGGAGTCTAGCGGGATCTTTGGAGCAGTACTTC
TRBV9	many	TRBJ2-2	.	CASSGDRAGELFF	TGTGCCAGCAGCGGGGACCGGGCCGGGGAGCTGTTTTTT
TRBV19	.	TRBJ2-5	TRBD2	CAGPGLVRVETQYF	TGTGCCGGACCGGGACTAGTCAGAGTGGAGACCCAGTACTTC
TRBV6-1	many	TRBJ2-7	.	CASSDVRAGNEQYF	TGTGCCAGCAGTGACGTCAGGGCCGGGAACGAGCAGTACTTC
TRBV13	.	TRBJ2-5	TRBD2	CASSRLAGVGGETQYF	TGTGCCAGCAGCCGACTAGCGGGGGTTGGGGGAGAGACCCAGTACTTC
TRBV6-2/TRBV6-3	many	TRBJ2-7	.	CASRDFPYEQYF	TGTGCCAGCCGGGACTTCCCTTACGAGCAGTACTTC
TRBV6-5	many	TRBJ2-7	TRBD2	CASSLTSGKAYEQYF	TGTGCCAGCAGCTTGACTAGCGGAAAAGCCTACGAGCAGTACTTC
TRBV6-4	many	TRBJ2-5	TRBD1	CASRRGQGLGTIQETQYF	TGTGCCAGCAGACGGGGACAGGGGTTGGGGACCATACAAGAGACCCAGTACTTC